The T cell receptor (beta chain) described here comes from a study of shared T cell receptors in the human thymus. Measured with immunoSEQ multiplex PCR; TCRdb has only the in-frame clones, and not every one. The sample yields hundreds of thousands of clones, more than 75% seen once. The ends were cut back, 6 bases at V and 2 bases at J, with 17 bases in the middle. CDR1 and CDR2 (germline): MNHEY, SMNVEV (reference sequence). The CDR3 contains 15 residues. The data also belong to a second study, concerning human thymus T cells. That work states: It was healthy Finnish infants having corrective surgery for congenital heart defects who were the donors. Thymic samples were excised during corrective heart operations.

The receptor comes from a boy under three years old with a congenital heart defect. Sequencing used thymocytes. This chain connects TRBV27 to TRBJ2-7; D is possibly TRBD2 (5 bases). In nucleotides, the CDR3 is TGTGCCAGCAGCCCCTTTTGGCCGGGGACCTACGAGCAGTACTTC. Its translation is CASSPFWPGTYEQYF.